The 9 T cell receptor beta chains below come from one sample, sequenced in a study of regulatory T cells in long-lasting Graves disease. CDR3 regions were amplified by Arm-PCR using iRepertoire HTBI primers to build TCR beta libraries. Each CDR3 protein gets one entry after TCRdb re-called the multiplex PCR reads with MiXCR. The sample shows hundreds of thousands of distinct CDR3 sequences, around 17% of them seen only once. As to time point: newly diagnosed GD, antithyroid drugs for less than 3 months. Extracted PBMC RNA gave rise to the TCR library. This sample was also put to use in a study of T cells in Graves' hyperthyroidism and ophthalmopathy.

Sample: peripheral blood mononuclear cells (PBMCs), taken at new diagnosis, from a patient treated with antithyroid drugs. Every receptor here comes from a woman in her 30s with Graves disease.

On this clonotype: It may be a read error: a sequence one base away is much more abundant. This sequence joins TRBV7-9 and TRBJ2-1, with D perhaps matching TRBD1 or TRBD2 (5 bases each). CDR3 size: 15 residues. Between the trimmed V and J ends, which lost 6 bases and 5 bases, there was a span of 17 bases. Germline V gene lookup returns CDR1 SEHNR and CDR2 FQNEAQ (reference sequence). CDR3 DNA sequence: TGTGCCAGCAGTATCCGGGACGAGGGGAACAATGAGCAGTTCTTC. It encodes CASSIRDEGNNEQFF.

The J gene is TRBJ2-7, the V gene TRBV28; 7 positions match TRBD1. Trimming took 9 bases from V and 4 from J; bases not matched to a gene: 6. Germline lookup yields CDR1 MDHEN and CDR2 SYDVKM. The CDR3 runs 12 residues. Here the CDR3 reads CASEGAIYEQYF. The DNA of the CDR3 is TGTGCCAGTGAGGGGGCCATTTACGAGCAGTACTTC.

This clonotype was seen repeatedly, ten times or more. The genes are TRBV5-1 and TRBJ1-4, with 7 bases identical to TRBD1. The CDR3 has 13 amino acids. V lost 4 bases and J lost 14; bases outside the gene matches: 11. Germline CDR1 SGHRS, CDR2 YFSETQ. The CDR3 is CASSAGQETNLFF. The CDR3 DNA follows: TGCGCCAGCAGCGCCGGACAGGAAACAAATCTGTTTTTT.

In this sample, this clonotype turned up a few times. The chain couples TRBV2 to TRBJ2-7; D might be TRBD1 or TRBD2, each matching 7 bases. The CDR3 extends over 14 amino acids. V was trimmed by 9 bases and J by 1 base, leaving 16 bases between them. Per the germline V gene, CDR1 is SNHLY and CDR2 is FYNNEI. In nucleotides, the CDR3 is TGTGCCAGGGACAGGCGGGAGACTTCCTACGAGCAGTACTTC. Encoded protein: CARDRRETSYEQYF.

The gene calls are TRBV28 and TRBJ2-5; 8 bases align to TRBD1. V was pared by 3 bases and J by 1 base, with 7 bases of the junction left unmatched. Germline CDR1 MDHEN, CDR2 SYDVKM. The CDR3 has 16 residues. The CDR3 region is CASSFLGTGPQETQYF. For the CDR3, the DNA is TGTGCCAGCAGTTTCCTCGGGACAGGCCCCCAAGAGACCCAGTACTTC. Full variable domain (outside the CDR3, taken from reference TRBV28 and TRBJ2-5): DVKVTQSSRYLVKRTGEKVFLECVQDMDHENMFWYRQDPGLGLRLIYFSYDVKMKEKGDIPEGYSVSREKKERFSLILESASTNQTSMYLCASSFLGTGPQETQYFGPGTRLLVL.

This clonotype was seen a handful of times. The chain combines TRBV19 with TRBJ2-1; a weak D match, TRBD1 (6 bases). The CDR3 length is 14 residues. Trimming shortened V by 8 bases and J by 4 bases, and 15 bases separated the two germline ends. The germline CDR1 and CDR2 sequences are LNHDA and SQIVND (reference sequence). The CDR3 coding sequence is TGTGCCAGTCGACTACGACAGGAGTACAATGAGCAGTTCTTC. Its protein is CASRLRQEYNEQFF.

This clonotype has more than one count but fewer than ten. The V and J genes are TRBV20-1 and TRBJ1-1; 10 bases are a match to TRBD1. V dropped 1 base and J dropped 4; count of bases not matched to a gene: 9. Germline values: CDR1 DFQATT, CDR2 SNEGSKA (reference sequence). The length of the CDR3 is 16 residues. The DNA for the CDR3 is TGCAGTGCTAGAGTCTTCGGGACAGGGGCGAGCACTGAAGCTTTCTTT. Amino acids: CSARVFGTGASTEAFF.

This clonotype was seen just once. The J gene is TRBJ1-6, the V gene TRBV4-1; no definite D call. CDR1 MGHRA and CDR2 YSYEKL come from the germline V gene. Trimming shortened V by 0 bases and J by 6 bases, and 12 bases separated the two germline ends. This CDR3 spans 16 amino acids. The CDR3 DNA reads as TGCGCCAGCAGCCAAGATCACAGAACGCTTAATTCACCCCTCCACTTT. The encoded protein is CASSQDHRTLNSPLHF.

This clonotype has more than one count but fewer than ten. The gene calls are TRBV18 and TRBJ2-1; the match to TRBD2 covers 13 bases. V gave up 3 bases and J gave up 6 bases; unmatched junction bases: 2. The CDR3 loop spans 15 amino acids. The germline CDR1 and CDR2 sequences are KGHSH and LQKENI. The CDR3 sequence: CASSPGTSGVNEQFF. CDR3 DNA sequence: TGTGCCAGCTCACCGGGGACTAGCGGGGTCAATGAGCAGTTCTTC.